Included here is one TCR beta chain sequence, with context. Antigen unknown. Healthy donors had no documented immune events, such as infections, while sampled. The data belong to a study of identifying expanded T cells in peripheral blood. Study-level findings and limits: Clone count variance between roughly two-week samples rose with total template count. Over about two and four weeks, about 17 and 20 clones changed, versus 1.2 between replicates.

The data were produced by immunoSEQ multiplex PCR, yet TCRdb's version contains in-frame clones alone and is incomplete. The data show about 52,000 clones, 65% to 90% seen once. Germline assignment: CDR1 MNHEY and CDR2 SMNVEV (reference sequence). The CDR3 length is 13 residues. V was trimmed by 6 bases and J by 2 bases, leaving 10 bases between them. The TCR was taken from a person aged 18 to 75 in good health. The chain joins TRBV27 to TRBJ2-5; D call uncertain. The sample was blood. Here the CDR3 DNA reads TGTGCCAGCAGGTCAGTCAATCAAGAGACCCAGTACTTC. It translates to CASRSVNQETQYF.